A single sample is the source of the 6 T cell receptor beta chains below, sequenced in a study of blood T cell repertoires in COVID-19. The data were produced by immunoSEQ multiplex PCR, yet TCRdb's version contains in-frame clones alone and is incomplete. The sample carries roughly 300,000 clones, about nine tenths recorded once. Material for sequencing was PBMCs or T cells enriched from blood (not recorded which). The receptors were gathered from a man younger than 40 who had recovered from COVID-19.

The V and J genes are TRBV18 and TRBJ1-1; no clear D gene. The V and J ends lost 3 bases and 4 bases respectively, with 12 bases between them. The germline gives CDR1 KGHSH, CDR2 LQKENI. CDR3 length: 14 residues. The CDR3: CASSPGREGTEAFF. CDR3 sequence (DNA): TGTGCCAGCTCACCGGGAAGGGAGGGCACTGAAGCTTTCTTT.

The CDR3 is CATSRLIGMGGVSYEQYF. The CDR3, as DNA: TGTGCCACCAGCAGACTCATCGGGATGGGCGGGGTCTCCTACGAGCAGTACTTC. The chain joins TRBV15 to TRBJ2-7; maybe TRBD2 (6 bases). Germline-derived CDR1 and CDR2 are LNHNV and YYDKDF (reference sequence). CDR3 length equals 18 residues. With 2 bases removed from V and 0 bases from J, the gap between germline ends came to 20 bases.

V gene TRBV4-1 combines with J gene TRBJ2-3, with 14 bases identical to TRBD2. The CDR3 has 19 amino acids. Trimming cost V 3 bases and J 0 bases; bases outside gene matches: 8. Germline CDR1 is MGHRA and CDR2 is YSYEKL. The CDR3 region is CASSHGTSGRVPSTDTQYF. The CDR3 DNA sequence: TGCGCCAGCAGCCACGGGACTAGCGGGAGAGTTCCTAGCACAGATACGCAGTATTTT.

The CDR3 region has the DNA TGTGCCAGCAGCGCGGACAGGGTCTCCTACGAGCAGTACTTC. Its translation is CASSADRVSYEQYF. The gene calls are TRBV11-2 and TRBJ2-7, with 8 bases matching TRBD1. The V and J ends lost 5 bases and 0 bases, in that order; junction bases with no gene match: 3. This CDR3 comprises 14 residues. Germline V gene data show CDR1 as SGHAT and CDR2 as FQNNGV. Variable domain in full (rest from reference TRBV11-2 and TRBJ2-7): EAGVAQSPRYKIIEKRQSVAFWCNPISGHATLYWYQQILGQGPKLLIQFQNNGVVDDSQLPKDRFSAERLKGVDSTLKIQPAKLEDSAVYLCASSADRVSYEQYFGPGTRLTVT.

The rearrangement uses TRBV30 and TRBJ1-2; D may be TRBD1 (6 bases). Germline CDR1 GTSNPN, CDR2 SVGIG (reference sequence). V dropped 3 bases and J dropped 4 bases, with 12 bases sitting between them. The CDR3 covers 13 residues. CDR3 amino acids: CAWSMGQPYGYTF. DNA of the CDR3: TGTGCCTGGAGCATGGGACAACCCTATGGCTACACCTTC.

The chain uses TRBV24-1 and TRBJ2-1; 9 bases align to TRBD1. CDR1 is KGHDR and CDR2 is SFDVKD in the germline V gene. The CDR3 contains 18 residues. The V segment lost 3 bases and the J segment 0 bases; nucleotides outside the gene matches: 8. The CDR3 DNA is TGTGCCACCAGTGATCAAGGGGACAGGGTAAGCTCCTACAATGAGCAGTTCTTC. Its protein product is CATSDQGDRVSSYNEQFF.